These 8 T cell receptor beta chains came from one sample sequenced in a study of T cell clonality in common variable immunodeficiency. Generated by immunoSEQ multiplex PCR, the TCRdb table keeps only in-frame clones and is missing some. This table holds tens of thousands of clones with no singletons; the top ten claim 8.5% to 12%. The sequencing sample was made of peripheral blood mononuclear cells. These receptors were collected from a person aged 18 to 70 in good health.

This clone was counted many times. Read data end 3 residues before the CDR3 end; the end is taken from the germline J gene. The V gene is TRBV12-5, the J gene TRBJ2-7, with 8 bases fitting TRBD1. V gave up 3 bases and J gave up 3 bases; unmatched junction bases: 1. The germline V gene has CDR1 LGHNT and CDR2 FRNRAP. The CDR3 is made up of 13 amino acids. The CDR3 spells CASGFGQGYEQYF. CDR3 DNA, as far as it was read: TGTGCTAGTGGTTTTGGACAGGGCTACGAG.

This clone was observed many times. Read data end 3 residues before the CDR3 end; the end is taken from the germline J gene. V is TRBV5-1 and J is TRBJ2-1, with 8 bases matching TRBD2. CDR3 length equals 16 residues. CDR1 SGHRS and CDR2 YFSETQ come from the germline V gene. V shed 4 bases and J 3 bases; nucleotides not matched to a gene: 9. CDR3 amino acids: CASSLGLGRDYNEQFF. The sequenced CDR3 bases are TGCGCCAGCAGCCTGGGACTAGGGCGGGACTACAATGAG.

This clone was seen ten or more times. The part of the CDR3 DNA that was read is TGTGCCAGCTCTGCGGGCTCCTCCGGGGGAATTTCACCC. Its translation is CASSAGSSGGISP. In full, the CDR3 reads CASSAGSSGGISPLHF. J is TRBJ1-6 and V is TRBV6-4, with TRBD1 as a possible D gene (5 bases). The sequence runs out 3 residues before the end of the CDR3; the remainder is reconstructed from the germline J gene. V lost 8 bases and J lost 9, with 23 bases in between. The CDR3 consists of 16 residues. CDR1 is MRHNA and CDR2 is SNTAGT in the germline V gene.

As for this clone: The CDR3 extends 3 residues past the end of the read, so its final part is completed from the germline J gene. The genes are TRBV29-1 and TRBJ2-1; 8 bases are shared with TRBD2. J lost 7 bases, V lost 4 bases, and 12 bases had no gene match. The CDR3 is 15 residues long. Looked up from germline, CDR1 is SQVTM and CDR2 is ANQGSEA. CDR3 bases read: TGCAGCGTTGCACCCGGGACTAGGTTTGTGAATGAG. Translating it yields CSVAPGTRFVNE. The full CDR3 reads CSVAPGTRFVNEQFF.

This clone showed up many times. Sequencing ends 3 residues short of the CDR3 end; the germline J gene provides the rest. The V and J genes are TRBV10-3 and TRBJ1-5; maybe TRBD1 (5 bases). The CDR3 is made up of 14 amino acids. Looked up from germline, CDR1 is ENHRY and CDR2 is SYGVKD. V was pared by 9 bases and J by 5 bases, with 17 bases between. CDR3 residues: CAIGGLPQDQPQHF. The CDR3 bases that were read are TGTGCCATTGGGGGGTTACCCCAGGATCAGCCC.

This clone occurred many times. The read gets to within 3 residues of the CDR3 end, and the germline J gene fills in the rest. The chain links TRBV20-1 to TRBJ2-4; tentatively, D is TRBD1 (6 bases). CDR1 is DFQATT and CDR2 is SNEGSKA in the germline V gene (reference sequence). V lost 1 base, J lost 2 bases, and 9 bases lay in between. The CDR3 extends over 14 amino acids. The DNA read from the CDR3 is TGCAGTGCTAGAGGGCAGGGGACCAAAAACATT. Its translation is CSARGQGTKNI. From start to end, the CDR3 is CSARGQGTKNIQYF.

This clone was observed many times. An end of the junction differs from the germline gene, which may be a read error. The sequenced CDR3 bases are TGTGCCAGCAGTTTAAGGGCCCGCGCCGGCTCGACGAACACCGGGGAG. Its translation is CASSLRARAGSTNTGE. The full-length CDR3 reads as CASSLRARAGSTNTGELFF. This chain connects TRBV7-3 to TRBJ2-2; no clear D gene. Coverage ceases 3 residues before the CDR3 finishes, and the germline J gene fills in the end. Germline assignment: CDR1 SGHTA and CDR2 FQGTGA. The CDR3 length is 19 residues.

Ten or more counts support this clone. The CDR3 goes on 3 residues after the read ends, and that part is filled in from the germline J gene. The chain employs TRBV20-1 and TRBJ1-1; a possible D gene is TRBD1 (5 bases). This CDR3 comprises 15 residues. Germline CDR1 and CDR2: DFQATT and SNEGSKA (reference sequence). Trimming stripped 6 bases from V and 3 bases from J, with 20 bases between. Incomplete CDR3 DNA: TGCAGTGCGCCAGACCCGCGTAAAGGGGACACTGAA. Its protein product is CSAPDPRKGDTE. The entire CDR3 is CSAPDPRKGDTEAFF.